What follows are 24 T cell receptor beta chains derived from one specimen sequenced in a study of blood T cell repertoires in COVID-19. Measured with immunoSEQ multiplex PCR; TCRdb has only the in-frame clones, and not every one. This sample has roughly 160,000 clones, with around 82% found just once. Sequences were obtained from PBMCs or T cells enriched from blood (not recorded which). Source of these receptors: a man aged 55 to 70 who had recovered from COVID-19.

The rearrangement joins TRBV3-1 (or the pseudogene TRBV3-2) to TRBJ2-4, with 7 bases fitting TRBD2. The germline CDR1 and CDR2 sequences are LGHDT and YNNKEL (reference sequence). V dropped 0 bases and J dropped 0; count of bases not matched to a gene: 2. This CDR3 region has 16 residues. The chain's CDR3 is CASSQDLAVAKNIQYF. As DNA, the CDR3 is TGTGCCAGCAGCCAAGATCTAGCGGTAGCCAAAAACATTCAGTACTTC.

This clone was counted only a few times. The V call is TRBV11-2, the J call TRBJ2-1, with TRBD1 matching 12 bases. Trimming took 4 bases from V and 5 from J; bases not matched to a gene: 9. Germline V gives CDR1 SGHAT, CDR2 FQNNGV. The CDR3 totals 17 residues. CDR3 sequence: CASSSTAGTGGHNEQFF. DNA for the CDR3: TGTGCCAGCAGCTCCACCGCCGGGACAGGGGGCCACAATGAGCAGTTCTTC.

V is TRBV12-3 or TRBV12-4 and J is TRBJ2-7; 7 bases line up with TRBD1. This CDR3 is 12 amino acids long. After removal of 6 bases from V and 6 bases from J, the junction contained 5 bases not matched to a gene. In nucleotides, the CDR3 is TGTGCCAGCAGGGCAGGGGGTTCCGAGCAGTACTTC. This translates into CASRAGGSEQYF.

Only one count was recorded for this clone. The chain employs TRBV7-2 and TRBJ1-2; possibly TRBD1 for D (6 bases). The V end was cut by 2 bases, the J end by 1 base, with 14 bases between. The CDR3 consists of 16 residues. CDR1 is SGHTA, CDR2 FQGNSA, per germline. CDR3 sequence reads: CASSLSTGRGNYGYTF. The CDR3 nucleotides read TGTGCCAGCAGCTTATCTACAGGGAGGGGTAACTATGGCTACACCTTC.

The chain has TRBV5-1 and TRBJ2-7; 12 bases agree with TRBD2. In germline, CDR1 is SGHRS, CDR2 YFSETQ. V was clipped by 5 bases and J by 0 bases; unmatched bases: 6. This CDR3 spans 16 amino acids. For the CDR3, the DNA is TGCGCCAGCAGACCGACTAGCGGGGGTACCTCCTACGAGCAGTACTTC. It translates to CASRPTSGGTSYEQYF.

This rearrangement joins TRBV6-5 to TRBJ2-7; maybe TRBD1 (7 bases). Trimming left V 6 bases short and J 5 bases short, with 14 bases between. Germline V gives CDR1 MNHEY, CDR2 SVGAGI. The CDR3 has 13 amino acids. CDR3 bases: TGTGCCAGCAGCCGACTAGGACAGGACGAGCAGTACTTC. Its translation: CASSRLGQDEQYF.

The gene calls are TRBV5-1 and TRBJ1-1; D uncertain. V dropped 2 bases and J dropped 3 bases, with 11 bases sitting between them. This CDR3 comprises 14 residues. Germline V gene sequence: CDR1 SGHRS, CDR2 YFSETQ. This CDR3 reads CASSFAPGYTEAFF. The DNA for the CDR3 is TGCGCCAGCAGCTTTGCACCGGGGTACACTGAAGCTTTCTTT. Full variable domain (remainder filled in from reference TRBV5-1 and TRBJ1-1): KAGVTQTPRYLIKTRGQQVTLSCSPISGHRSVSWYQQTPGQGLQFLFEYFSETQRNKGNFPGRFSGRQFSNSRSEMNVSTLELGDSALYLCASSFAPGYTEAFFGQGTRLTVV.

The gene calls are TRBV28 and TRBJ1-5; D remains ambiguous. The CDR3 consists of 16 residues. Trimming cost V 2 bases and J 0 bases, with 11 bases left between them. Germline CDR1 reads MDHEN; CDR2 reads SYDVKM. Here the CDR3 reads CASSLGRRNSNQPQHF. In DNA, the CDR3 is TGTGCCAGCAGTTTAGGTCGCAGAAATAGCAATCAGCCCCAGCATTTT.

The chain employs TRBV5-1 and TRBJ2-5; TRBD1 aligns across 11 bases. Trimming cost V 4 bases and J 5 bases; bases outside gene matches: 13. The CDR3 sequence is 17 residues long. From germline, CDR1 is SGHRS and CDR2 YFSETQ. The CDR3, as DNA: TGCGCCAGCAGCCAGGACAGGGGGCCGACGGGGTTGGAGACCCAGTACTTC. It specifies CASSQDRGPTGLETQYF.

This sequence joins TRBV6-1 and TRBJ1-2, with D uncertain. Trimming removed 0 bases from V and 8 bases from J, with 13 bases in between. The CDR3 runs 14 residues. CDR1 and CDR2 (germline): MNHNS, SASEGT. The CDR3 here is CASSEAGTSRGYTF. CDR3 nucleotides: TGTGCCAGCAGTGAAGCTGGAACGTCTAGAGGCTACACCTTC.

The rearrangement uses TRBV19 and TRBJ1-5; 9 positions agree with TRBD1. Looked up from germline, CDR1 is LNHDA and CDR2 is SQIVND (reference sequence). This CDR3 comprises 15 residues. The V and J ends lost 5 bases and 6 bases, in that order; junction bases with no gene match: 8. DNA of the CDR3: TGTGCCAGTAGTTCCAGGGACAGGGATTCTCAGCCCCAGCATTTT. Its translation: CASSSRDRDSQPQHF. Supplemented by reference TRBV19 and TRBJ1-5, the full variable domain reads DGGITQSPKYLFRKEGQNVTLSCEQNLNHDAMYWYRQDPGQGLRLIYYSQIVNDFQKGDIAEGYSVSREKKESFPLTVTSAQKNPTAFYLCASSSRDRDSQPQHFGDGTRLSIL.

The chain joins TRBV6-5 to TRBJ1-1, with 11 bases fitting TRBD1. V lost 7 bases to trimming and J lost 5 bases; unmatched junction nucleotides: 9. CDR1 and CDR2 (germline): MNHEY, SVGAGI. This CDR3 is 15 amino acids long. The CDR3 DNA sequence: TGTGCCAGCACCGGGGACAGGGGGATAGGTACTGAAGCTTTCTTT. This codes for CASTGDRGIGTEAFF.

This clone was seen only a few times. The chain employs TRBV29-1 and TRBJ2-3, with D maybe TRBD1 (6 bases). The CDR3 is made up of 13 amino acids. V lost 3 bases to trimming and J lost 5 bases, with 12 bases between them. The V gene's germline CDR1 is SQVTM and CDR2 ANQGSEA. The CDR3 nucleotides are TGCAGCGTTGATCGGACAGTCGGAGATACGCAGTATTTT. Translation: CSVDRTVGDTQYF.

The rearrangement joins TRBV7-8 to TRBJ2-2, with D possibly TRBD2 on 5 matching bases. Trimming shortened V by 3 bases and J by 0 bases, and 14 bases separated the two germline ends. The germline gives CDR1 SGHVS, CDR2 FQNEAQ. This CDR3 is built from 17 residues. Here the CDR3 DNA reads TGTGCCAGCAGCTTCCCTAGACTAACACCGAACACCGGGGAGCTGTTTTTT. Amino acids: CASSFPRLTPNTGELFF.

The chain couples TRBV14 to TRBJ2-7, with D perhaps TRBD1 (6 bases). V was pared by 4 bases and J by 2 bases, with 15 bases between. The CDR3 extends over 15 amino acids. CDR1 and CDR2 (germline): SGHDN, FVKESK. The CDR3 is CASSPQGLSTYEQYF. The DNA for the CDR3 is TGTGCCAGCAGCCCACAGGGTCTTTCGACCTACGAGCAGTACTTC.

CDR3 amino acids: CSASSDRGTDTQYF. CDR3 DNA sequence: TGCAGTGCTAGTTCGGACAGGGGGACAGATACGCAGTATTTT. The chain recombines TRBV20-1 with TRBJ2-3, with 10 bases fitting TRBD1. J lost 3 bases, V lost 3 bases, and 3 bases had no gene match. CDR3 length: 14 amino acids. Germline CDR1 and CDR2: DFQATT and SNEGSKA (reference sequence).

V usage is TRBV5-1 and J usage is TRBJ1-1, with D unclear. Germline CDR1 is SGHRS and CDR2 is YFSETQ. This CDR3 spans 15 amino acids. Trimming shortened V by 1 base and J by 0 bases, and 10 bases separated the two germline ends. In DNA form, the CDR3 reads TGCGCCAGCAGCTTGTTTGGCCCAATGAACACTGAAGCTTTCTTT. It encodes CASSLFGPMNTEAFF.

This clone occurred a few times. The V call is TRBV7-9, the J call TRBJ2-1; D not certain. Germline CDR1 and CDR2: SEHNR and FQNEAQ (reference sequence). This CDR3 region has 14 residues. V was cut by 5 bases and J by 8 bases, with 16 bases left in between. The CDR3 DNA reads as TGTGCCAGCAGCCGAGACTTGGTACGCGATGAGCAGTTCTTC. It yields the protein CASSRDLVRDEQFF.

The chain joins TRBV5-4 to TRBJ1-3, with TRBD1 as a possible D gene (5 bases). The germline V and J ends were trimmed by 2 bases and 0 bases, with 9 bases remaining between them. The CDR3 consists of 15 residues. CDR1 SGHNT and CDR2 YYREEE come from the germline V gene (reference sequence). The CDR3 spells CASSFSGVSGNTIYF. As DNA, the CDR3 is TGTGCCAGCAGCTTTTCGGGGGTCTCTGGAAACACCATATATTTT.

The rearrangement uses TRBV5-1 and TRBJ2-2, with D possibly matching TRBD2 (5 bases). This CDR3 is built from 15 residues. Trimming stripped 1 base from V and 5 bases from J, with 12 bases between. Germline V gene lookup returns CDR1 SGHRS and CDR2 YFSETQ. The CDR3 nucleotides read TGCGCCAGCAGCTTGTTGAGGGATCGGACCGGGGAGCTGTTTTTT. It specifies CASSLLRDRTGELFF.

This sequence joins TRBV6-5 and TRBJ2-1; TRBD1 agrees at 7 bases. The CDR3 consists of 15 residues. Germline V gene sequence: CDR1 MNHEY, CDR2 SVGAGI. J was trimmed by 2 bases and V by 6 bases; bases with no gene match: 7. CDR3 nucleotide sequence: TGTGCCAGCAGCGAGAATAGGGGGCCCTACAATGAGCAGTTCTTC. This encodes CASSENRGPYNEQFF.

This clone appeared once. This chain links TRBV21-1 with TRBJ2-7; TRBD2, the table's D call, lacks a check against the DNA. TRBV21-1 has pseudogene status. The CDR3 runs 13 residues. The chain's CDR3 is CASSKGGAYEQYF. The DNA for the CDR3 is TGTGCCAGCAGCAAAGGGGGAGCCTACGAGCAGTACTTC.

This chain joins TRBV7-8 and TRBJ2-3, with TRBD2 matching over 8 bases. This CDR3 has 15 amino acids. Trimming at V came to 4 bases and at J to 2 bases, leaving 5 bases not matched to a gene. Germline assignment: CDR1 SGHVS and CDR2 FQNEAQ. In DNA, the CDR3 is TGTGCCAGCAGCTCCCACGGGGGGGCCACAGATACGCAGTATTTT. It codes for CASSSHGGATDTQYF.

This chain connects TRBV5-1 to TRBJ1-5; no definite D call. CDR1 is SGHRS and CDR2 is YFSETQ in the germline V gene. V lost 4 bases, J lost 0 bases, and 5 bases lay in between. CDR3 length equals 13 residues. The CDR3 region has the DNA TGCGCCAGCAGCATAGATAGCAATCAGCCCCAGCATTTT. Translated: CASSIDSNQPQHF.